One sample yielded the 13 T cell receptor beta chains listed below, sequenced in a study of CD4+ T cells in melanoma (dated by TCRdb to the early 2020s). The library was generated by the immunoSEQ multiplex PCR assay. Held by TCRdb, this immuneACCESS table contains in-frame sequences only and omits some clones. Under half of the omission traces to an unresolved V gene where checked; the cause of the rest is unknown. The sample table shows about 55,000 clones, and approximately 70% are seen once. Clones ranked in the top ten supply roughly 4.9% of the sample. Sequences were obtained from tumor tissue. These TCRs come from a human donor with melanoma.

Of note for this clone: This specimen includes other DNA sequences encoding the same CDR3. The chain has TRBV7-9 and TRBJ1-5; D not certain. The V and J ends lost 3 bases and 1 base respectively, with 7 bases between them. The CDR3 contains 14 residues. CDR1 and CDR2 from the germline V gene are SEHNR and FQNEAQ (reference sequence). CDR3 protein: CASSLARSNQPQHF. The CDR3, as DNA: TGTGCCAGCAGCTTGGCTCGGAGCAATCAGCCCCAGCATTTT. The full variable domain, in which reference TRBV7-9 and TRBJ1-5 provide the parts outside the CDR3, is DTGVSQNPRHKITKRGQNVTFRCDPISEHNRLYWYRQTLGQGPEFLTYFQNEAQLEKSRLLSDRFSAERPKGSFSTLEIQRTEQGDSAMYLCASSLARSNQPQHFGDGTRLSIL.

The chain recombines TRBV7-2 with TRBJ1-5, with TRBD1 identical over 7 bases. The junction had 4 bases not matched to a gene; V was cut back by 2 bases and J by 6 bases. CDR1 is SGHTA and CDR2 is FQGNSA in the germline V gene. This CDR3 has 14 residues. The DNA of the CDR3 is TGTGCCAGCAGCTTAACAGGGGCGGGTCAGCCCCAGCATTTT. It translates to CASSLTGAGQPQHF.

J is TRBJ1-4 and V is TRBV18; D is uncertain. From germline, CDR1 is KGHSH and CDR2 LQKENI. Trimming left V 3 bases short and J 2 bases short, with 10 bases between. CDR3 length: 15 residues. In nucleotides, the CDR3 is TGTGCCAGCTCACCCCCGGGGATGACTAATGAAAAACTGTTTTTT. Protein sequence: CASSPPGMTNEKLFF.

This chain joins TRBV13 and TRBJ1-1; D possibly corresponds to TRBD1 (5 bases). Trimming pared 5 bases from V and 6 bases from J, leaving 16 bases between. The CDR3 loop spans 14 amino acids. The germline V gene has CDR1 PRHDT and CDR2 FYEKMQ (reference sequence). This CDR3 is CASSPQTGHPEAFF. The CDR3 DNA reads TGTGCCAGCAGCCCACAAACCGGACACCCTGAAGCTTTCTTT.

The rearrangement joins TRBV13 to TRBJ1-1; D gene uncertain. Trimming removed 3 bases from V and 8 bases from J, with 10 bases in between. Germline lookup yields CDR1 PRHDT and CDR2 FYEKMQ (reference sequence). This CDR3 spans 12 amino acids. CDR3 sequence reads: CASSFIQQEAFF. In DNA form, the CDR3 reads TGTGCCAGCAGCTTTATTCAGCAGGAAGCTTTCTTT.

CDR3 DNA: TGTGCCAGCAGGAGGCGTCGACAGGGCTATGAAAAACTGTTTTTT. Amino acid sequence: CASRRRRQGYEKLFF. The chain combines TRBV14 with TRBJ1-4, with 7 bases that match TRBD1. The CDR3 has 15 residues. The germline CDR1 and CDR2 sequences are SGHDN and FVKESK. V trimming: 6 bases; J trimming: 6 bases; junction bases outside the gene matches: 10.

The chain carries TRBV5-6 and TRBJ1-6; weak D call: TRBD1 (6 bases). V was pared by 0 bases and J by 3 bases, with 13 bases between. CDR3 length: 17 amino acids. Germline-derived CDR1 and CDR2 are SGHDT and YYEEEE. CDR3 loop: CASSLARGQLYNSPLHF. DNA of the CDR3: TGTGCCAGCAGCTTGGCCCGGGGGCAGCTCTATAATTCACCCCTCCACTTT.

This clone was detected only a few times. V gene TRBV5-1 combines with J gene TRBJ1-1, with D maybe TRBD1 (5 bases). The CDR3 loop spans 14 amino acids. The germline gives CDR1 SGHRS, CDR2 YFSETQ. V lost 0 bases and J lost 4, with 10 bases in between. The CDR3 loop is CASSLVAGGTEAFF. The CDR3 nucleotides are TGCGCCAGCAGCTTGGTGGCCGGGGGCACTGAAGCTTTCTTT.

The rearrangement links TRBV12-5 to TRBJ2-1, with TRBD2 matching 9 bases. The germline V gene has CDR1 LGHNT and CDR2 FRNRAP. The CDR3 has 17 amino acids. V lost 6 bases to trimming and J lost 4 bases; unmatched junction nucleotides: 13. The CDR3 reads CASGPPGSSGGYNEQFF. The CDR3 DNA is TGTGCTAGTGGCCCTCCGGGGAGTAGCGGGGGATACAATGAGCAGTTCTTC.

The chain has TRBV7-9 and TRBJ2-7; 8 nucleotides line up with TRBD2. CDR1 and CDR2 from the germline V gene are SEHNR and FQNEAQ (reference sequence). The CDR3 spans 15 residues. The J segment lost 2 bases and the V segment lost 5 bases, leaving 8 bases of the junction unmatched. In DNA form, the CDR3 reads TGTGCCAGCAGCCCAACTAGCGGCTCTACCTACGAGCAGTACTTC. This gives the protein CASSPTSGSTYEQYF.

The CDR3 region has the DNA TGTGCCAGCAGCTTAGTGGTCCACGAGCAGTACTTC. It translates to CASSLVVHEQYF. This sequence joins TRBV7-9 and TRBJ2-7; D remains ambiguous. V was trimmed by 1 base and J by 5 bases, leaving 6 bases between them. CDR1 is SEHNR and CDR2 is FQNEAQ in the germline V gene (reference sequence). The CDR3 extends over 12 amino acids. Variable domain in full (rest from reference TRBV7-9 and TRBJ2-7): DTGVSQNPRHKITKRGQNVTFRCDPISEHNRLYWYRQTLGQGPEFLTYFQNEAQLEKSRLLSDRFSAERPKGSFSTLEIQRTEQGDSAMYLCASSLVVHEQYFGPGTRLTVT.

The chain combines TRBV11-3 with TRBJ1-1; possibly TRBD1 for D (5 bases). Germline-derived CDR1 and CDR2 are SGHNT and YENEEA. V lost 4 bases, J lost 7 bases, and 13 bases lay in between. The CDR3 has 13 residues. CDR3: CASSSRAGHEAFF. The CDR3 DNA reads TGTGCCAGCAGCTCACGGGCAGGACATGAAGCTTTCTTT.

The chain uses TRBV9 and TRBJ1-1; the D is unclear. V was clipped by 4 bases and J by 4 bases, with 11 bases between them. Germline V gene lookup returns CDR1 SGDLS and CDR2 YYNGEE. The CDR3 extends over 13 amino acids. This chain's CDR3 is CASSPISGTEAFF. For the CDR3, the DNA is TGTGCCAGCAGCCCGATCAGCGGCACTGAAGCTTTCTTT. Full variable domain (outside the CDR3, taken from reference TRBV9 and TRBJ1-1): DSGVTQTPKHLITATGQRVTLRCSPRSGDLSVYWYQQSLDQGLQFLIQYYNGEERAKGNILERFSAQQFPDLHSELNLSSLELGDSALYFCASSPISGTEAFFGQGTRLTVV.